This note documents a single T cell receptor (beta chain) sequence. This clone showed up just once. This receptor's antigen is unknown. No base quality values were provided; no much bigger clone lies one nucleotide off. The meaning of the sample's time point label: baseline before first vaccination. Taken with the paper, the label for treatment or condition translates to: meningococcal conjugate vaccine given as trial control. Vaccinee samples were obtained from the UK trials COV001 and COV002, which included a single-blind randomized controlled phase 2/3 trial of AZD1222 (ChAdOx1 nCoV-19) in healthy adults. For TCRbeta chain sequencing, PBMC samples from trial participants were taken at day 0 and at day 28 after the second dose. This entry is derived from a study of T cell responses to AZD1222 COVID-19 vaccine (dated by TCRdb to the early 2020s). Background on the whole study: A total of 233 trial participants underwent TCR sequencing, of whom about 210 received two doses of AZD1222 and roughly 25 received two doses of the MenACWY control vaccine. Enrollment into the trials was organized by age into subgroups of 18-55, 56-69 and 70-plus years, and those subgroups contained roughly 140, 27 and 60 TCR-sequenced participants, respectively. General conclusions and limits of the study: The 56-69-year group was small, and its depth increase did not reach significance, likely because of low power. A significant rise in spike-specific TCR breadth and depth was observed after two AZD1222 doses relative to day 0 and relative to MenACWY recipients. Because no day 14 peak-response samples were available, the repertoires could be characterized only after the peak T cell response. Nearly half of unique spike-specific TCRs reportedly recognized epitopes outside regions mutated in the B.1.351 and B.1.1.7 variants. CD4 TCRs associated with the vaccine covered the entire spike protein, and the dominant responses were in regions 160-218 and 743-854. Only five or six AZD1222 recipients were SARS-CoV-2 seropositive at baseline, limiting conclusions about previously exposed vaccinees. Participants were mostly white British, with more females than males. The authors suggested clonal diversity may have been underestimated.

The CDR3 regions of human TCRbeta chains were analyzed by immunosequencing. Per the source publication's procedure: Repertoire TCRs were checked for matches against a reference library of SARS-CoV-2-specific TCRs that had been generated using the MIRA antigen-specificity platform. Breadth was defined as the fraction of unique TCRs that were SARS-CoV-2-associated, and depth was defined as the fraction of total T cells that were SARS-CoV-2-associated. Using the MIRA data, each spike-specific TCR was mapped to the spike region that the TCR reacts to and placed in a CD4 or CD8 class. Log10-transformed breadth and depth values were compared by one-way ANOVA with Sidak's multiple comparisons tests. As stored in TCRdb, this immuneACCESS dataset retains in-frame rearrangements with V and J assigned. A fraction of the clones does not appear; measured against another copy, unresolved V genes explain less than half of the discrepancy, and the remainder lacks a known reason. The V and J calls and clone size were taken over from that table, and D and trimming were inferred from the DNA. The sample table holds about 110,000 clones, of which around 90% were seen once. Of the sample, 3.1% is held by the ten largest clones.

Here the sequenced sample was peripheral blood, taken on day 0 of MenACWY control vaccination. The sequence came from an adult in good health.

The CDR3 protein sequence reads: CASSLGVGEVPEAFF. The nucleotide sequence reads TGTGCCAGCAGCCTGGGGGTAGGGGAGGTCCCTGAAGCTTTCTTT. The chain is assembled from TRBV4-2 and TRBJ1-1, with TRBD1 tentatively as D gene (5 bases match). Trimming takes 4 bases from V and 6 bases from J, and the germline ends sit 18 bases apart. Measured from the cysteine to the phenylalanine, the CDR3 is 15 residues long. Just the 45-base CDR3 DNA is kept, in frame starting at base 1. As encoded in the germline V gene, CDR1 is LGHNA while CDR2 is YNFKEQ.